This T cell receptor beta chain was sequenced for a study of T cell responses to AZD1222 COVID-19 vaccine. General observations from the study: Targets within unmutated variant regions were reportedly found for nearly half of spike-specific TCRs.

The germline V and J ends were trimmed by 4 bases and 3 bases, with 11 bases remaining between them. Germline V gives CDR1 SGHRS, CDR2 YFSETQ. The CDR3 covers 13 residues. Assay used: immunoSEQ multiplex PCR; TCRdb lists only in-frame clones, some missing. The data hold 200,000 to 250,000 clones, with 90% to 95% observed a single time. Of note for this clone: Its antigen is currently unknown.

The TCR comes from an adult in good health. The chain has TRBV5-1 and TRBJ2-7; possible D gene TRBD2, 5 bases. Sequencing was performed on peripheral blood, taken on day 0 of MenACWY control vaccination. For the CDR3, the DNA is TGCGCCAGCAGCGCAGCGGATAACTACGAGCAGTACTTC. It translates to CASSAADNYEQYF.